Sequencing of this T cell receptor (beta chain) was carried out in a study of T-cell reconstitution after alpha-beta-depleted transplantation in children (dated by TCRdb to the mid-2010s). The study in broad terms: T-cell immune reconstitution after TCRalphabeta/CD19-depleted allogeneic hematopoietic cell transplantation in children was quantitatively tracked in the study by means of TCR repertoire profiling.

A note on this clonotype: The target of this receptor is not known. Per-base qualities were not stored, and no clone one base away is much larger.

Library preparation was by PCR. The instrument given in TCRdb is Illumina HiSeq 2500. Molecular barcoding was employed in the preparation of TCR libraries, with unique molecular identifiers being used to normalize TCRbeta repertoire quantification. The public sequencing data were trimmed at Q25 with fastp and processed into clonotypes with MiXCR by TCRdb, which kept only in-frame beta chains. Merged by CDR3 protein, the rows form single entries marked with the most common genes and DNA. In all, the sample holds a few hundred thousand distinct CDR3 sequences, and under 15% of those were seen once. Of the sample, around 6% falls within the top ten clones. CDR1 and CDR2, looked up from the germline V gene (reference sequence), are SGHAT and FQDESV. Counted from cysteine to phenylalanine, this CDR3 has 16 amino acids. Only the CDR3 DNA is retained, 48 bases long and in frame from the first base. The germline V and J ends show losses of 5 bases and 6 bases respectively, and no gene match explains 14 bases of the junction.

This TCR was recovered from a human donor who donated a stem cell graft to a child with combined immunodeficiency. The sequencing used PBMCs from the stem cell graft donor, collected from the stem cell graft. The chain is made from TRBV11-1 and TRBJ2-3; the junction holds 7 bases that match TRBD2. The DNA sequence is given as TGTGCCAGCAGCCTAGGGAAAGGACTAGGAGGCGATACGCAGTATTTT. Its translation reads: CASSLGKGLGGDTQYF.